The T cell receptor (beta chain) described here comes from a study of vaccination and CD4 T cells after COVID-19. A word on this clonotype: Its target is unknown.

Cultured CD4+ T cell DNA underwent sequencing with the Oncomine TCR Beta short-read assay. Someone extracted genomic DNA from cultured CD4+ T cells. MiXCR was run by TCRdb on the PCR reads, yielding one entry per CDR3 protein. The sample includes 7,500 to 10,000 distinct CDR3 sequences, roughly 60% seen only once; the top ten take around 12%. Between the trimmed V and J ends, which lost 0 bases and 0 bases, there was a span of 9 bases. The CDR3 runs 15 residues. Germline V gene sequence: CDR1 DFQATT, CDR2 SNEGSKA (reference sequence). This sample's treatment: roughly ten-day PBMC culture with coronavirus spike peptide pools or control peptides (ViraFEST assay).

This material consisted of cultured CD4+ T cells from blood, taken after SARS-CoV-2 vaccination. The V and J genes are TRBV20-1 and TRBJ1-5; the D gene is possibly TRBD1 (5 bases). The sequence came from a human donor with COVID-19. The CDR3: CSARELTDSNQPQHF. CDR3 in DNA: TGCAGTGCTAGAGAGCTGACAGATAGCAATCAGCCCCAGCATTTT.